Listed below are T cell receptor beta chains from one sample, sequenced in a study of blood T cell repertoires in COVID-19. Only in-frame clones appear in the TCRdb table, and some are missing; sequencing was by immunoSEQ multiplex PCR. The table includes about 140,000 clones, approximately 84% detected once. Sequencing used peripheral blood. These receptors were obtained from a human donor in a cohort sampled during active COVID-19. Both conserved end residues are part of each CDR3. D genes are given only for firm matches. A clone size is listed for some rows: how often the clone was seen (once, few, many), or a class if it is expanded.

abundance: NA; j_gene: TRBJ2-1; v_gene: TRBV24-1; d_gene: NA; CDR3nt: TGTGCCACCAGTGATTCGGGTCGGAGCTCCTACAATGAGCAGTTCTTC; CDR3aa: CATSDSGRSSYNEQFF
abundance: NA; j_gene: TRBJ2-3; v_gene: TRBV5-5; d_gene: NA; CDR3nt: TGTGCCAGCAGCCATAGCACAGATACGCAGTATTTT; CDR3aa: CASSHSTDTQYF
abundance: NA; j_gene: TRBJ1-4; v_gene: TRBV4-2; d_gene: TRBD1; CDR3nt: TGTGCCAGCAGCCAAAGGGGACAGGAGGCAACTAATGAAAAACTGTTTTTT; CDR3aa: CASSQRGQEATNEKLFF
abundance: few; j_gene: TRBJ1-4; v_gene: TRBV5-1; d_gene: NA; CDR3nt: TGCGCCAGCAGCTTGGCCCAGGGTGAAAAACTGTTTTTT; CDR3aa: CASSLAQGEKLFF
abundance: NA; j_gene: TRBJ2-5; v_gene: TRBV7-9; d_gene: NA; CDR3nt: TGTGCCAGCAGCCCAATCGGACAAAACCAAGAGACCCAGTACTTC; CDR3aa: CASSPIGQNQETQYF
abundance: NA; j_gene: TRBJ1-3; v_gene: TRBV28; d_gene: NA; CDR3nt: TGTGCCAGCAGTCGGACAGCCCGAAACACCATATATTTT; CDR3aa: CASSRTARNTIYF
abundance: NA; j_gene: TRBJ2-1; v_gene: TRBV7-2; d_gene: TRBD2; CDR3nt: TGTGCCAGCAGCCCCCTCATGCGACTAGCGGATTACAATGAGCAGTTCTTC; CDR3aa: CASSPLMRLADYNEQFF
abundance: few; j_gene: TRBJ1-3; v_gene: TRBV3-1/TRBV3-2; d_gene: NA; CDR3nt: TGTGCCAGCAGCCAAGTCTATGGCGGTGGAAACACCATATATTTT; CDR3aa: CASSQVYGGGNTIYF
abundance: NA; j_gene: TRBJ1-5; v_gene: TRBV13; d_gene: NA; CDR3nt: TGTGCCAGCAGCTTATCAGGGGAGGGAGTTAATCAGCCCCAGCATTTT; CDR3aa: CASSLSGEGVNQPQHF
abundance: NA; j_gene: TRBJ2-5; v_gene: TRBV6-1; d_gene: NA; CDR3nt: TGTGCCAGCAGTGAAGCCGTCGGCGGGGTGGAGACCCAGTACTTC; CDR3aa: CASSEAVGGVETQYF
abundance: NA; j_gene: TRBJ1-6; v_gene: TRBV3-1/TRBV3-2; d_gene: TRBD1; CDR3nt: TGTGCCAGCAGCCCCCGACAGGGGGCAGATTCACCCCTCCACTTT; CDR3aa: CASSPRQGADSPLHF
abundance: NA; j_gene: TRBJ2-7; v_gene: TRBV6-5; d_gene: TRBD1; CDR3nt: TGTGCCAGCAGTATGGACAGGGAGCCTACCTACGAGCAGTACTTC; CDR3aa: CASSMDREPTYEQYF
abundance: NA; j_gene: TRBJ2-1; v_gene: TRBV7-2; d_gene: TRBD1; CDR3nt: TGTGCCAGCAGCTCGGGACAGGTAGCCTACAATGAGCAGTTCTTC; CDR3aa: CASSSGQVAYNEQFF
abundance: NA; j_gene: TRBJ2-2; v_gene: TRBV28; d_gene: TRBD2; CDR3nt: TGTGCCAGCAGCCCTAAACTAGCGGGGAACACCGGGGAGCTGTTTTTT; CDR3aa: CASSPKLAGNTGELFF
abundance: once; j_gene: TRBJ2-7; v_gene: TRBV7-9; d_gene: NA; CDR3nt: TGTGCCAGCAGCGCGCCCCGAGGCCACGAGCAGTACTTC; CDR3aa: CASSAPRGHEQYF
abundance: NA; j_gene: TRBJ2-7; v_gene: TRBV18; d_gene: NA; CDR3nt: TGTGCCAGCTCAATAGGGCAGGGTGTCTACGAGCAGTACTTC; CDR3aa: CASSIGQGVYEQYF
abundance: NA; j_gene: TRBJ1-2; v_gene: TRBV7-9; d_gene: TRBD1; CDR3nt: TGTGCCAGCAGCCTGACAGGGGGCCGTGGCTACACCTTC; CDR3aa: CASSLTGGRGYTF
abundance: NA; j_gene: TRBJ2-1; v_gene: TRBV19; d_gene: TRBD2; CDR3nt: TGTGCCAGTAAGACCACTAGCGGGAGCTCCTACAATGAGCAGTTCTTC; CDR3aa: CASKTTSGSSYNEQFF
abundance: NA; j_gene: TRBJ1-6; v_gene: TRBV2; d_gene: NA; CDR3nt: TGTGCCAGCAGTGACTTAACGATCCGGGAAAATTCACCCCTCCACTTT; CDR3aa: CASSDLTIRENSPLHF
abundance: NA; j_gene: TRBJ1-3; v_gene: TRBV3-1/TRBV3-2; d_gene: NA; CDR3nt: TGTGCCAGCAGCCTTAGGAGGGGCTCTGGAAACACCATATATTTT; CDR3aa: CASSLRRGSGNTIYF
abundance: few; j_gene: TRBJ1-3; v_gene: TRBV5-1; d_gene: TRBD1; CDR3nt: TGCGCCAGCAGCTTACGGACAGGTGCTGGAAACACCATATATTTT; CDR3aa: CASSLRTGAGNTIYF
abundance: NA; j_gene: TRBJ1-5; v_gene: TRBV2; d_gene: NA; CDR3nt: TGTGCCAGCGGCCAGGGGTACAATCAGCCCCAGCATTTT; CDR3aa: CASGQGYNQPQHF
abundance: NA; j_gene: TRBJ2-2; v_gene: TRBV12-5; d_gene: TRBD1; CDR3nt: TGTGCTAGCTCCGACAGGGCGGGCGGGGAGCTGTTTTTT; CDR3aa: CASSDRAGGELFF
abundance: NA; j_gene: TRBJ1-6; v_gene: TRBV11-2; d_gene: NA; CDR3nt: TGTGCCAGCAGGCTGACAGATCGCTCACCCCTCCACTTT; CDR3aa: CASRLTDRSPLHF
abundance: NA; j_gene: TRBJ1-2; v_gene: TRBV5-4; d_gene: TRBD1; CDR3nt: TGTGCCAGCAGCTTGGGGGGCAGGGGGCTGAGAGGCTACACCTTC; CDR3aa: CASSLGGRGLRGYTF
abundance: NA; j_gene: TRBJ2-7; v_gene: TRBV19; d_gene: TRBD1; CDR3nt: TGTGCCAGTAGCCAGCAGGGGGTGTACGAGCAGTACTTC; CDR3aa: CASSQQGVYEQYF
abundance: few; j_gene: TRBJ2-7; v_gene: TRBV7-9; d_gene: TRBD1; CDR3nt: TGTGCCAGCAGACAGACAGGGAAACTAACCTACGAGCAGTACTTC; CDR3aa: CASRQTGKLTYEQYF
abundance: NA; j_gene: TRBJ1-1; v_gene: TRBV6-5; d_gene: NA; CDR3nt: TGTGCCACCGACCCCGATGGGCTTGAAGCTTTCTTT; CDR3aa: CATDPDGLEAFF
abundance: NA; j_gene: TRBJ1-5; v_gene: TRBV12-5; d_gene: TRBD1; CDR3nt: TGTGCTAGTGGTTTGGTAAGCAGGGGGTACAATCAGCCCCAGCATTTT; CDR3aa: CASGLVSRGYNQPQHF
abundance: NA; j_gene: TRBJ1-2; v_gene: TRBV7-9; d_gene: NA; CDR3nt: TGTGCCAGCAGCTTAGCTAAGACACAGTACAGCTATGGCTACACCTTC; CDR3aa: CASSLAKTQYSYGYTF
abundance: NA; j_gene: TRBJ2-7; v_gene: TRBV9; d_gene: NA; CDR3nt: TGTGCCAGCAGCGTTAGCGGTCCGGGCGAGCAGTACTTC; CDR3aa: CASSVSGPGEQYF
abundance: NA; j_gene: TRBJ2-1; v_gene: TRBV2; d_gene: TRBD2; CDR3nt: TGTGCCAGCAGCGGACTAGCGGGGGGAAGTTATGAGCAGTTCTTC; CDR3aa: CASSGLAGGSYEQFF
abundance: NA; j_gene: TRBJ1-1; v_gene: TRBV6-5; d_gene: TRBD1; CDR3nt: TGTGCCATCCGACAGGGGTCCTCGAACACTGAAGCTTTCTTT; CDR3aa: CAIRQGSSNTEAFF